The rows below give T cell receptor beta chains drawn from one sample of a study of T cell responses to AZD1222 COVID-19 vaccine. Generated by immunoSEQ multiplex PCR, the TCRdb table keeps only in-frame clones and is missing some. Among 130,000 to 150,000 clones listed, 86% were seen once. The sample consisted of peripheral blood, taken 28 days after the second AZD1222 dose. The source of these receptors is an adult who received the AZD1222 COVID-19 vaccine. Each CDR3 is given with its conserved first and last residue. The order of the fields is J gene, V gene, D gene, clone size, CDR3 DNA, CDR3 protein. A D gene is named only where the DNA matches it firmly. A clone size is listed for some rows: how often the clone was seen (once, few, many), or a class if it is expanded.

>TRBJ1-1|TRBV29-1|.|.
TGCAGCGTTGACACAGATGAAGCTTTCTTT
CSVDTDEAFF
>TRBJ2-2|TRBV7-8|.|.
TGTGCCAGCAGCCCAAAGGGGCGGATAGGGACCGGGGAGCTGTTTTTT
CASSPKGRIGTGELFF
>TRBJ1-5|TRBV2|TRBD1|.
TGTGCCAGCTCAGGGGGGGGCCCGGGGGCTCGCAATCAGCCCCAGCATTTT
CASSGGGPGARNQPQHF
>TRBJ2-7|TRBV5-4|.|.
TGTGCCAGCAGCAAGGTCGGTGGCACCTACGAGCAGTACTTC
CASSKVGGTYEQYF
>TRBJ1-2|TRBV9|TRBD1|.
TGTGCCAGCAACTCAGGGGGAGAGGCTAACTATGGCTACACCTTC
CASNSGGEANYGYTF
>TRBJ1-5|TRBV28|.|.
TGTGCCAGCAGTACGACCAGGGATCAGCCCCAGCATTTT
CASSTTRDQPQHF
>TRBJ1-6|TRBV15|.|.
TGTGCCACCACCAGCGGCAGCCTTAGGACCCTCCACTTT
CATTSGSLRTLHF
>TRBJ1-1|TRBV20-1|.|.
TGCAGTGCTGCCGGAGAGACTGAAGCTTTCTTT
CSAAGETEAFF
>TRBJ1-5|TRBV7-2|.|.
TGTGCCAGCAGCTTAGTAGGCGCAGCCAGGCAGCCCCAGCATTTT
CASSLVGAARQPQHF
>TRBJ1-2|TRBV15|.|.
TGTGCCACCAGCAGAGAAACGGGATATGGCTACACCTTC
CATSRETGYGYTF
>TRBJ1-1|TRBV7-7|.|.
TGTGCTAGCAGCCAAGCAACGAACACTGAAGCTTTCTTT
CASSQATNTEAFF
>TRBJ1-2|TRBV9|.|.
TGTGCCAGCAGCGTCAGGTTTCGAGATGGCTACACCTTC
CASSVRFRDGYTF
>TRBJ1-5|TRBV28|TRBD1|.
TGTGCCAGCAGTGATATACAGGGGAATCAGCCCCAGCATTTT
CASSDIQGNQPQHF
>TRBJ1-5|TRBV2|TRBD1|.
TGTGCCAGCAGTAAGGACAGGGGAACTGGTCAGCCCCAGCATTTT
CASSKDRGTGQPQHF
>TRBJ2-3|TRBV5-1|TRBD2|.
TGCGCCAGCAGCAGACTAGCGGCCACAGATACGCAGTATTTT
CASSRLAATDTQYF
>TRBJ2-2|TRBV2|.|.
TGTGCCAGCAGTTTACTAGGCCGGGAGCTGTTTTTT
CASSLLGRELFF
>TRBJ1-4|TRBV3-1/TRBV3-2|.|.
TGTGCCAGCAGCGCTTTCATATTTGAAAAACTGTTTTTT
CASSAFIFEKLFF
>TRBJ2-3|TRBV25-1|TRBD1|once
TGTGCCAGCAGCCGTCGTTCCCCAGGGGGCGCGACAGATACGCAGTATTTT
CASSRRSPGGATDTQYF
>TRBJ1-5|TRBV5-6|.|.
TGTGCCAGCAGCCGTTGGGTAGGCGGCAATCAGCCCCAGCATTTT
CASSRWVGGNQPQHF
>TRBJ1-3|TRBV18|.|once
TGTGCCAGCTCACCGGGGCCGGAATACACCATATATTTT
CASSPGPEYTIYF
>TRBJ2-7|TRBV5-4|.|.
TGTGCCAGCAGCTTGAAAGGGCTCGAGCAGTACTTC
CASSLKGLEQYF
>TRBJ1-2|TRBV2|.|.
TGTGCCAGCAACAGGGAGGGCGGCTACACCTTC
CASNREGGYTF
>TRBJ2-1|TRBV19|.|.
TGTGCCAGTCGACCCCTTCAGGGGACTGGGACCTATGAGCAGTTCTTC
CASRPLQGTGTYEQFF
>TRBJ1-1|TRBV5-6|.|.
TGTGCCAGCAGCCCGATACAGGGCGGAGGAGCTTTCTTT
CASSPIQGGGAFF
>TRBJ1-5|TRBV7-8|.|.
TGTGCCAGCAGCTTGGGGAGGGCCCTCAATCAGCCCCAGCATTTT
CASSLGRALNQPQHF